A selection of T cell receptor beta chains follows, all from one sample in a study of T cell clonotyping in hematopoietic cell transplantation. Here immunoSEQ multiplex PCR was the method, and the copy in TCRdb shows in-frame clones only, minus some. The profile shows more than 9,500 clones, approximately 89% of them singletons. The sequencing input was peripheral blood mononuclear cells. These receptors were collected from a woman in her forties or fifties in good health. Some clones in this sample may be carry-over from other donors' samples. The CDR3 runs from the conserved cysteine through the conserved F or W. A D gene is named only where the DNA matches it firmly. The listing skips clone size in some rows; elsewhere it reads once, few, many or a size class.

clone_size	v_call	d_call	j_call	cdr3_nt	cdr3_aa
once	TRBV4-3	NA	TRBJ1-1	TGCGCCAGCAGCCGGAACCTAAACACTGAAGCTTTCTTT	CASSRNLNTEAFF
once	TRBV6-1	NA	TRBJ2-1	TGTGCCAGCAGGGAGGCTTTCCAAAACTCGGGGTTCTTC	CASREAFQNSGFF
once	TRBV4-1	NA	TRBJ1-1	TGCGCCAGCAGCCAAGAGCCAGGGAACACTGAAGCTTTCTTT	CASSQEPGNTEAFF
NA	TRBV27	NA	TRBJ2-6	TGTGCCAGCACAACTGGGGGGTCTGGGGCCAACGTCCTGACTTTC	CASTTGGSGANVLTF
NA	TRBV6-1	NA	TRBJ2-7	TGTGCCAGCAGTCCTCAGGACAGCTCCTACGAGCAGTACTTC	CASSPQDSSYEQYF
NA	TRBV5-4	TRBD1	TRBJ2-5	TGTGCCAGCAGACCCCGGACAGGAACTCAAGAGACCCAGTACTTC	CASRPRTGTQETQYF
NA	TRBV30	NA	TRBJ1-2	TGTGCCTGGAGTGTACAGGATGGGCACCGTGGCTACACCTTC	CAWSVQDGHRGYTF
NA	TRBV9	NA	TRBJ2-2	TGTGCCAGCAGCGTATTGTACTCCGGGGAGCTGTTTTTT	CASSVLYSGELFF
NA	TRBV29-1	NA	TRBJ2-3	TGCAGCGTTGAAGGGGGCAGAGGCGCAGATACGCAGTATTTT	CSVEGGRGADTQYF
NA	TRBV7-2	NA	TRBJ1-6	TGTGCCAGCAGCTTAGCCCCGGATCAACCCCTCCACTTT	CASSLAPDQPLHF
NA	TRBV7-8	NA	TRBJ2-3	TGTGCCAGCAGCCCCCTCGGAAGTAACACAGATACGCAGTATTTT	CASSPLGSNTDTQYF
NA	TRBV10-3	NA	TRBJ1-1	TGTGCCATCAGTGAGTCGGGGGGGCTGGGGAACACTGAAGCTTTCTTT	CAISESGGLGNTEAFF
NA	TRBV14	NA	TRBJ1-1	TGTGCCAGCAGCCAAGAAACCCGGACCTCTGAAGCTTTCTTT	CASSQETRTSEAFF
once	TRBV11-2	NA	TRBJ2-7	TGTGCCAGCAGCTTGACCCCGGGACAGCAGTACTTC	CASSLTPGQQYF
NA	TRBV2	NA	TRBJ2-3	TGTGCCAGCAATAGGGGGGGGCGCACAGATACGCAGTATTTT	CASNRGGRTDTQYF